The source of this TCR beta chain is a study of cytomegalovirus exposure and HLA in healthy donors. PCR primers comprised 60 Vbeta and 13 Jbeta primers. The table came from immunoSEQ multiplex PCR; TCRdb's copy has only in-frame clones and leaves some out. The sample carries roughly 93,000 clones, roughly 77% recorded once. Between the trimmed V and J ends, which lost 7 bases and 6 bases, there was a span of 24 bases. CDR1 is ENHRY and CDR2 is SYGVKD in the germline V gene. The CDR3 has 16 amino acids. Sequencing was done on a sample of PBMCs. This receptor was obtained from a man between 25 and 39 years old in good health and CMV-seronegative. J is TRBJ1-2 and V is TRBV10-3, with a possible D match to TRBD1 (5 bases). CDR3 DNA sequence: TGTGCCATCACTCCGATTCTGGGGGGGAGCTCGGATGGCTACACCTTC. Residues: CAITPILGGSSDGYTF.